The 4 T cell receptor beta chains given below trace back to one sample, sequenced in a study of blood T cell repertoires in COVID-19 (dated by TCRdb to about 2020). Libraries were constructed by the immunoSEQ multiplex PCR assay. TCRdb provides this immuneACCESS table in a form limited to in-frame rearrangements. Some clones are lacking; in checked studies, under half of them reflect an unresolved V gene, and why the rest are absent is not known. This sample lists approximately 62,000 clones; around 74% were detected once. In total, the top ten clones hold roughly 6.7% of the sample. Sequenced sample: peripheral blood. Receptor source: a woman between 45 and 65 years old with active or convalescent COVID-19.

This clone appeared a few times. V and J are TRBV18 and TRBJ1-1; D unclear. The CDR3 contains 15 residues. Germline V gene lookup returns CDR1 KGHSH and CDR2 LQKENI. V was pared by 4 bases and J by 0 bases, with 12 bases between. CDR3 DNA: TGTGCCAGCTCACGAGGGAATTCGATGAACACTGAAGCTTTCTTT. Its translation is CASSRGNSMNTEAFF.

The V and J genes are TRBV13 and TRBJ2-2; tentative D call: TRBD2 (6 bases). CDR1 and CDR2 (germline): PRHDT, FYEKMQ (reference sequence). The CDR3 contains 18 residues. V was pared by 8 bases and J by 4 bases, with 26 bases between. As DNA, the CDR3 is TGTGCCAGCCCGCCTTCGTTAGAGCGGGTGCGGGGCACCGGGGAGCTGTTTTTT. As protein: CASPPSLERVRGTGELFF. Full variable domain (outside the CDR3, taken from reference TRBV13 and TRBJ2-2): AAGVIQSPRHLIKEKRETATLKCYPIPRHDTVYWYQQGPGQDPQFLISFYEKMQSDKGSIPDRFSAQQFSDYHSELNMSSLELGDSALYFCASPPSLERVRGTGELFFGEGSRLTVL.

The chain is built from TRBV5-5 and TRBJ1-4, with TRBD1 matching 12 bases. V shed 4 bases, J shed 6 bases, and the junction held 7 bases outside the gene matches. Germline values: CDR1 SGHKS, CDR2 YYEKEE (reference sequence). This CDR3 spans 16 amino acids. CDR3 protein: CASSRRGQGADEKLFF. The CDR3 DNA reads as TGTGCCAGCAGCCGACGGGGACAGGGGGCAGATGAAAAACTGTTTTTT.

This clone has more than one count but fewer than ten. The chain combines TRBV24-1 with TRBJ2-2, with D possibly TRBD1 on 5 matching bases. Trimming pared 7 bases from V and 0 bases from J, leaving 8 bases between. The CDR3 has 14 residues. CDR1 KGHDR and CDR2 SFDVKD come from the germline V gene. CDR3 sequence: CATSWTTNTGELFF. The CDR3 nucleotides read TGTGCCACCAGCTGGACAACGAACACCGGGGAGCTGTTTTTT.